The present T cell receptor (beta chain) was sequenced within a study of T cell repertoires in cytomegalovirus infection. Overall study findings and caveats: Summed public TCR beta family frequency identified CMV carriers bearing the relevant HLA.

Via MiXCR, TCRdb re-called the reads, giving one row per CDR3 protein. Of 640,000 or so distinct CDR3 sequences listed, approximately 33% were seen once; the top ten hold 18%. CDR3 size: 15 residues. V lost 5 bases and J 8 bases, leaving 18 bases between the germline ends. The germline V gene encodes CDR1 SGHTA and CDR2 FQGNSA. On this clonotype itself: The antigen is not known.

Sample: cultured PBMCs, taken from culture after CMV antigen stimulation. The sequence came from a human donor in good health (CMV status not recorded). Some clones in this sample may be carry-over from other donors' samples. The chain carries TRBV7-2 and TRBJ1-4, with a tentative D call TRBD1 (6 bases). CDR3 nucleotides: TGTGCCAGCAGCCCACAGGGAGGGGGTCTAGAAAAACTGTTTTTT. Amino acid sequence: CASSPQGGGLEKLFF.